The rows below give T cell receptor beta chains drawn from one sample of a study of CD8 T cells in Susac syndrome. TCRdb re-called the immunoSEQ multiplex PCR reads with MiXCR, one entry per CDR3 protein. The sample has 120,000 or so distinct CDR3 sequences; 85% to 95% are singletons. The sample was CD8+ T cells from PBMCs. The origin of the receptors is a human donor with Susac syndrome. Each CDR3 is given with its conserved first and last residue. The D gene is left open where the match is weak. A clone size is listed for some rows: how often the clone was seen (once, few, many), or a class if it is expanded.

CDR3 DNA: TGTGCCAGCACCCCAGGCCGGAGGTACCAAGAGACCCAGTACTTC
CDR3 protein: CASTPGRRYQETQYF
clone size: -
D gene: -
V gene: TRBV7-2
J gene: TRBJ2-5

CDR3 DNA: TGTGCCAGCTCTATAGGGCAGGGTTCCTATGGCTACACCTTC
CDR3 protein: CASSIGQGSYGYTF
clone size: -
D gene: -
V gene: TRBV5-6
J gene: TRBJ1-2

CDR3 DNA: TGTGCCAGCACCCCGGGAGGGAATGGCTACACCTTC
CDR3 protein: CASTPGGNGYTF
clone size: -
D gene: -
V gene: TRBV6-2/TRBV6-3
J gene: TRBJ1-2

CDR3 DNA: TGCGCCAGCAGCCAAAGCCCGATCGGGGCTAGCGGGAAAGAGACCCAGTACTTC
CDR3 protein: CASSQSPIGASGKETQYF
clone size: -
D gene: TRBD2
V gene: TRBV4-3
J gene: TRBJ2-5

CDR3 DNA: TGTGCCAGCAGCATCGACACGGGATACGAGCAGTACTTC
CDR3 protein: CASSIDTGYEQYF
clone size: -
D gene: -
V gene: TRBV7-9
J gene: TRBJ2-7

CDR3 DNA: TGCAGTGCCAGGGATCTACTAGCGGGAGGACAAGAGACCCAGTACTTC
CDR3 protein: CSARDLLAGGQETQYF
clone size: -
D gene: TRBD2
V gene: TRBV20-1
J gene: TRBJ2-5

CDR3 DNA: TGTGCCAGTGAACTGGACGGGATTAGCAATCAGCCCCAGCATTTT
CDR3 protein: CASELDGISNQPQHF
clone size: -
D gene: -
V gene: TRBV19
J gene: TRBJ1-5

CDR3 DNA: TGTGCCAGCAGTCCCACTAGCGGGGGGACCCACAATGAGCAGTTCTTC
CDR3 protein: CASSPTSGGTHNEQFF
clone size: -
D gene: TRBD2
V gene: TRBV7-9
J gene: TRBJ2-1

CDR3 DNA: TGCAGCGTTGAAGTACAGCGCCTCGGGGGCTATGGCTACACCTTC
CDR3 protein: CSVEVQRLGGYGYTF
clone size: once
D gene: -
V gene: TRBV29-1
J gene: TRBJ1-2

CDR3 DNA: TGTGCCACCAGTGATTCTCGGCTAGCGGGGGGGCCGAGGGCAGATACGCAGTATTTT
CDR3 protein: CATSDSRLAGGPRADTQYF
clone size: -
D gene: TRBD2
V gene: TRBV24-1
J gene: TRBJ2-3

CDR3 DNA: TGTGCCAGCAGCCGTCCCGGGGAAGACTACGAGCAGTACTTC
CDR3 protein: CASSRPGEDYEQYF
clone size: -
D gene: -
V gene: TRBV3-1
J gene: TRBJ2-7

CDR3 DNA: TGTGCCAGCAGCGTAGGGCAGAAGCAGTTCTTC
CDR3 protein: CASSVGQKQFF
clone size: -
D gene: -
V gene: TRBV9
J gene: TRBJ2-1

CDR3 DNA: TGTGCCAGCAGTCCAGGACAGGGGAACACTGAAGCTTTCTTT
CDR3 protein: CASSPGQGNTEAFF
clone size: -
D gene: TRBD1
V gene: TRBV12-3/TRBV12-4
J gene: TRBJ1-1

CDR3 DNA: TGCAGCGTTGAAGGGGGTAACTCCTACAATGAGCAGTTCTTC
CDR3 protein: CSVEGGNSYNEQFF
clone size: -
D gene: -
V gene: TRBV29-1
J gene: TRBJ2-1

CDR3 DNA: TGTGCCAGCAGCCTCCCCCCGGGGGGCGGGGAGCTGTTTTTT
CDR3 protein: CASSLPPGGGELFF
clone size: -
D gene: TRBD2
V gene: TRBV11-2
J gene: TRBJ2-2